The 18 T cell receptor beta chains presented below share a single source sample, sequenced in a study of T cell responses to AZD1222 COVID-19 vaccine. Using immunoSEQ multiplex PCR, the repertoire was profiled, and TCRdb retains in-frame clones only, with some absent. This sample carries under 75,000 clones, less than 85% of them seen once, and the ten largest clones take 20%. Source: peripheral blood, taken on day 0 of AZD1222 vaccination. Receptor source: an adult in good health.

The chain employs TRBV7-9 and TRBJ2-7; D is unresolved. With 5 bases removed from V and 0 bases from J, the gap between germline ends came to 11 bases. In germline, CDR1 is SEHNR, CDR2 FQNEAQ (reference sequence). The CDR3 contains 14 residues. The CDR3 DNA is TGTGCCAGCAGCCCGTCCGGCACCTCCTACGAGCAGTACTTC. It specifies CASSPSGTSYEQYF.

The chain links TRBV2 to TRBJ2-2, with 13 bases aligning to TRBD2. CDR3 length equals 15 residues. Germline assignment: CDR1 SNHLY and CDR2 FYNNEI. V was clipped by 9 bases and J by 1 base; unmatched bases: 2. CDR3 coding DNA: TGTGCCAGGGGGACTAGCGGGATGAACACCGGGGAGCTGTTTTTT. It encodes CARGTSGMNTGELFF. Based on the CDR3 plus reference TRBV2 and TRBJ2-2, the full variable domain is EPEVTQTPSHQVTQMGQEVILRCVPISNHLYFYWYRQILGQKVEFLVSFYNNEISEKSEIFDDQFSVERPDGSNFTLKIRSTKLEDSAMYFCARGTSGMNTGELFFGEGSRLTVL.

The chain has TRBV6-5 and TRBJ2-7; perhaps TRBD1 as D (6 bases). The CDR3 has 14 amino acids. Trimming took 8 bases from V and 3 from J, leaving 17 bases between them. CDR1 is MNHEY and CDR2 is SVGAGI in the germline V gene. CDR3 region: CASLSTPDSYEQYF. The CDR3 DNA is TGTGCCAGCCTCTCGACCCCGGACAGCTACGAGCAGTACTTC.

The chain recombines TRBV3-1 (or the pseudogene TRBV3-2) with TRBJ1-2, with D possibly TRBD1 on 6 matching bases. This CDR3 is 13 amino acids long. The germline gives CDR1 LGHDT, CDR2 YNNKEL (reference sequence). Trimming shortened V by 0 bases and J by 8 bases, and 10 bases separated the two germline ends. The CDR3 DNA follows: TGTGCCAGCAGCCAAGAGGGGGCTGGCGGCTACACCTTC. It encodes CASSQEGAGGYTF.

The rearrangement joins TRBV6-5 to TRBJ1-1; 7 bases agree with TRBD1. V was pared by 5 bases and J by 4 bases, with 10 bases of the junction left unmatched. The CDR3 loop spans 15 amino acids. Germline-derived CDR1 and CDR2 are MNHEY and SVGAGI. The CDR3 loop reads CASSRERQGSTEAFF. The CDR3 region has the DNA TGTGCCAGCAGTCGGGAGCGACAGGGCTCCACTGAAGCTTTCTTT.

The chain uses TRBV10-2 and TRBJ1-6; D perhaps matches TRBD1 (5 bases). V was trimmed by 8 bases and J by 8 bases, leaving 13 bases between them. Germline CDR1 and CDR2: WSHSY and SAAADI. This CDR3 contains 13 residues. CDR3 coding DNA: TGCGCCAGCGGGTGGATACAGGATTCACCCCTCCACTTT. Its protein product is CASGWIQDSPLHF.

This clone was recorded a few times. This chain links TRBV7-7 with TRBJ2-3; 8 positions agree with TRBD1. V lost 8 bases, J lost 3 bases, and 7 bases stayed unmatched. This CDR3 region has 14 residues. Germline V gives CDR1 SSHAT, CDR2 FNYEAQ (reference sequence). The CDR3 loop reads CASQEHRGTDTQYF. The CDR3 DNA is TGTGCCAGCCAAGAGCACAGGGGGACAGATACGCAGTATTTT. Combining the CDR3 with reference TRBV7-7 and TRBJ2-3 gives the whole variable domain GAGVSQSPRYKVTKRGQDVTLRCDPISSHATLYWYQQALGQGPEFLTYFNYEAQPDKSGLPSDRFSAERPEGSISTLTIQRTEQRDSAMYRCASQEHRGTDTQYFGPGTRLTVL.

This clone was seen more than once but under ten times. The gene calls are TRBV3-1 (or the pseudogene TRBV3-2) and TRBJ2-1; 9 bases match TRBD2. Germline-derived CDR1 and CDR2 are LGHDT and YNNKEL (reference sequence). The CDR3 consists of 17 residues. After removal of 1 base from V and 4 bases from J, the junction contained 8 bases not matched to a gene. This chain's CDR3 is CASSQVVGLAEYNEQFF. Written as DNA, the CDR3 is TGTGCCAGCAGCCAAGTTGTGGGACTAGCTGAATACAATGAGCAGTTCTTC.

The V gene is TRBV14, the J gene TRBJ2-3; tentative D call: TRBD2 (6 bases). Trimming took off 3 bases at V and 5 bases at J, with 15 bases between the two ends. The CDR3 loop spans 15 amino acids. Germline V gene lookup returns CDR1 SGHDN and CDR2 FVKESK. CDR3 amino acids: CASSQWGRSIDTQYF. CDR3 nucleotides: TGTGCCAGCAGCCAGTGGGGGAGGTCCATAGATACGCAGTATTTT.

The V call is TRBV28, the J call TRBJ1-2; 7 bases are a match to TRBD1. Germline V gene lookup returns CDR1 MDHEN and CDR2 SYDVKM. V gave up 4 bases and J gave up 8 bases; unmatched junction bases: 16. The CDR3 loop spans 16 amino acids. The CDR3 sequence is CASSWEIQGGFGGYTF. CDR3 nucleotides: TGTGCCAGCAGTTGGGAGATTCAGGGGGGATTTGGAGGCTACACCTTC.

The chain has TRBV6-5 and TRBJ2-7, with D possibly TRBD1 on 6 matching bases. In germline, CDR1 is MNHEY, CDR2 SVGAGI. The length of the CDR3 is 14 residues. Trimming took off 4 bases at V and 6 bases at J, with 16 bases between the two ends. This chain's CDR3 is CASSLTGKSLEQYF. The CDR3 nucleotides read TGTGCCAGCAGTTTAACAGGGAAATCCCTCGAGCAGTACTTC.

This chain joins TRBV9 and TRBJ2-7; D perhaps matches TRBD1 (6 bases). The CDR3 consists of 15 residues. Trimming removed 4 bases at V and 3 bases at J, with 17 bases between. CDR1 SGDLS and CDR2 YYNGEE come from the germline V gene. The DNA for the CDR3 is TGTGCCAGCAGCCCAGGGGCTCCCCGTAGCTACGAGCAGTACTTC. It yields the protein CASSPGAPRSYEQYF.

This chain joins TRBV7-2 and TRBJ1-5; no clear D. Germline CDR1 is SGHTA and CDR2 is FQGNSA. The CDR3 extends over 13 amino acids. The V end lost 1 base, the J end lost 4 bases, and 5 bases lay between the germline ends. CDR3: CASSLVGNQPQHF. In nucleotides, the CDR3 is TGTGCCAGCAGCTTAGTTGGGAATCAGCCCCAGCATTTT.

The chain links TRBV5-6 to TRBJ1-2; TRBD1 matches 7 bases. The CDR3 totals 15 residues. Germline CDR1 and CDR2: SGHDT and YYEEEE. J lost 4 bases, V lost 3 bases, and 9 bases had no gene match. CDR3 amino acids: CASSSDRRVSYGYTF. CDR3 nucleotide sequence: TGTGCCAGCAGCTCGGACAGGCGTGTAAGCTATGGCTACACCTTC.

The CDR3 coding sequence is TGTGCCAGCAGCGCAAGGCGGGAAAACTATGGCTACACCTTC. Translated, it gives CASSARRENYGYTF. The genes are TRBV11-2 and TRBJ1-2; D gene uncertain. Germline CDR1 SGHAT, CDR2 FQNNGV. V dropped 5 bases and J dropped 2 bases, with 12 bases sitting between them. CDR3 length equals 14 residues.

This chain connects TRBV30 to TRBJ1-6; 10 bases fit TRBD1. The CDR3 is 14 residues long. Germline V CDR1 and CDR2: GTSNPN, SVGIG (reference sequence). J lost 9 bases, V lost 2 bases, and 4 bases had no gene match. The CDR3 coding sequence is TGTGCCTGGAGTCCCGGGACAGGGGTTTCACCCCTCCACTTT. It codes for CAWSPGTGVSPLHF.

The chain is built from TRBV30 and TRBJ1-4; TRBD1 matches 9 bases. The CDR3 has 14 amino acids. Trimming removed 5 bases from V and 7 bases from J; junction bases left unmatched: 8. Germline V gene data show CDR1 as GTSNPN and CDR2 as SVGIG (reference sequence). In DNA form, the CDR3 reads TGTGCCTGGGCGACCGGGACAGGGACTGAAAAACTGTTTTTT. Its translation is CAWATGTGTEKLFF.

V usage is TRBV15 and J usage is TRBJ2-5, with 7 bases aligning to TRBD2. This CDR3 has 15 amino acids. The J segment lost 1 base and the V segment lost 5 bases, leaving 7 bases of the junction unmatched. The germline V gene encodes CDR1 LNHNV and CDR2 YYDKDF (reference sequence). CDR3 loop: CATSRGEGSQETQYF. As DNA, the CDR3 is TGTGCCACCAGCCGAGGGGAGGGGTCCCAAGAGACCCAGTACTTC.